These 3 T cell receptor beta chains share one sample of origin, sequenced in a study of OX40 agonist ivuxolimab in advanced cancers. TCRdb's copy holds only in-frame clones and misses some; the assay was immunoSEQ multiplex PCR. In the table there are about 110,000 clones, less than 95% of which are singletons. The input for sequencing was CD4+ or CD8+ T cells sorted from blood, taken in a trial of the OX40 agonist ivuxolimab. These receptors came from an adult with an advanced solid tumor such as melanoma, head and neck, liver or kidney cancer.

This chain joins TRBV7-8 and TRBJ1-3; D unclear. V was shortened by 2 bases and J by 2 bases, with 22 bases between the two germline ends. The CDR3 covers 19 residues. Per the germline V gene, CDR1 is SGHVS and CDR2 is FQNEAQ. CDR3 amino acids: CASSLHGWVGFGAGNTIYF. DNA for the CDR3: TGTGCCAGCAGCTTACATGGGTGGGTAGGATTCGGGGCTGGAAACACCATATATTTT.

This rearrangement joins TRBV9 to TRBJ2-1, with TRBD2 identical over 8 bases. The germline V gene has CDR1 SGDLS and CDR2 YYNGEE. V gave up 5 bases and J gave up 6 bases; unmatched junction bases: 7. The length of the CDR3 is 14 residues. Written as DNA, the CDR3 is TGTGCCAGCAGTGCTGGACTAGCCCGCAATGAGCAGTTCTTC. It codes for CASSAGLARNEQFF.

This chain links TRBV30 with TRBJ2-5; weak D call: TRBD2 (6 bases). Trimming shortened V by 2 bases and J by 2 bases, and 15 bases separated the two germline ends. CDR3 size: 15 residues. The V gene's germline CDR1 is GTSNPN and CDR2 SVGIG (reference sequence). The CDR3 region has the DNA TGTGCCTGGAGTTCGGCGGGAAGGTCTCAAGAGACCCAGTACTTC. Translation gives CAWSSAGRSQETQYF.